This T cell receptor (beta chain) was observed in a study of PD-1 blockade in classical Hodgkin lymphoma. Each patient experienced a relapse that followed autologous stem cell transplantation, and brentuximab vedotin exposure varied. Germline values: CDR1 SGHTA, CDR2 FQGTGA. The CDR3 loop spans 16 amino acids. Trimming removed 1 base from V and 0 bases from J, with 10 bases in between. The data were produced by immunoSEQ multiplex PCR, yet TCRdb's version contains in-frame clones alone and is incomplete. This sample has nearly 60,000 clones, with 75% to 95% found just once. The input for sequencing was peripheral blood mononuclear cells (PBMCs), taken before the second cycle of nivolumab. The J gene is TRBJ2-1, the V gene TRBV7-3, with D uncertain. The origin of this receptor is a human donor with classical Hodgkin lymphoma. For the CDR3, the DNA is TGTGCCAGCAGCTTAATAAGACAACCCTCCTACAATGAGCAGTTCTTC. Encoded protein: CASSLIRQPSYNEQFF.